The TCR beta chain described here comes from a study of immune evolution from preneoplasia to lung adenocarcinoma. Across the whole study: HLA loss of heterozygosity: about 7% AIS, 15% MIA, around 33% ADC, none AAH.

This clone was counted a few times. The antigen is not known. This CDR3 region has 16 residues. CDR1 and CDR2 from the germline V gene are SGHTA and FQGNSA. The germline V and J ends were trimmed by 5 bases and 3 bases, with 19 bases remaining between them. General study points: Top clone frequencies peaked in normal lung, apparently declining through invasive adenocarcinoma. Later-stage lesions appeared to have more T cells, more diversity, less clonality.

Assay used: immunoSEQ multiplex PCR; TCRdb lists only in-frame clones, some missing. The table records tens of thousands of clones, roughly four fifths of them present only once. Macro-dissection enriched premalignant or tumor cells before nucleic acid extraction. The origin of this receptor is a person aged 55 to 75 with lung adenocarcinoma. The gene calls are TRBV7-2 and TRBJ1-2, with D perhaps TRBD1 (6 bases). Material for sequencing was FFPE invasive lung adenocarcinoma tissue. The CDR3 loop is CASSPDGGSGYYGYTF. In DNA, the CDR3 is TGTGCCAGCAGCCCCGACGGGGGCAGTGGCTACTATGGCTACACCTTC.